This T cell receptor (beta chain) was identified during a study of blood T cell repertoires in COVID-19. Study summary: The United States, Italy and Spain were the sources of the acute and convalescent COVID-19 samples. PBMCs, B-cell-depleted T cells, or T cells were the source of the cDNA or gDNA that made up the material.

Source study methods: Amplification of reference gene primers was used by the study to estimate nucleated cell counts. Here immunoSEQ multiplex PCR was the method, and the copy in TCRdb shows in-frame clones only, minus some. For V, J and clone size, that table is used; D and trimming come from the DNA. The sample has roughly 250,000 clones, 81% seen once; the top ten hold around 2.9%. This clone appeared once. V was shortened by 4 bases and J by 0 bases, with 10 bases between the two germline ends. The CDR3 has 15 residues. Germline lookup yields CDR1 MGHRA and CDR2 YSYEKL. The J gene is TRBJ2-1, the V gene TRBV4-1, with D perhaps TRBD1 (6 bases). Specimen: peripheral blood. The source is a woman aged 60-75 years with active or convalescent COVID-19. DNA for the CDR3: TGCGCCAGCAGCCTAAACAGGGTCTCCTACAATGAGCAGTTCTTC. This translates into CASSLNRVSYNEQFF.